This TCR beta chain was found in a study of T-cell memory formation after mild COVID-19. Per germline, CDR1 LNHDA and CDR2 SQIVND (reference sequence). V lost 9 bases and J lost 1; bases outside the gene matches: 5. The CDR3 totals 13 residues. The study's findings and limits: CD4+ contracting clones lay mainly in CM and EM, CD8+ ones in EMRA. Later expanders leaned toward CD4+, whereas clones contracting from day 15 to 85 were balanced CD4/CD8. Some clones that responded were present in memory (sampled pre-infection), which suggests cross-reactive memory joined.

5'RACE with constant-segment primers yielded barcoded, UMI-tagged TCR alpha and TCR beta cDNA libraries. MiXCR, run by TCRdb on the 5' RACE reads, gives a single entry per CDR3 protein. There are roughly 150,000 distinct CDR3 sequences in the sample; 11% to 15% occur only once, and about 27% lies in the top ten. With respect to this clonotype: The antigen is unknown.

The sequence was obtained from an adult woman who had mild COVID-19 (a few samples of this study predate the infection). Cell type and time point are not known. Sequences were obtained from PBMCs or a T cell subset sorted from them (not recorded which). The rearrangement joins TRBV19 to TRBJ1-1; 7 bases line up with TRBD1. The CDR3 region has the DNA TGTGCCAGCAGGGACAGACGGAACACTGAAGCTTTCTTT. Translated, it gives CASRDRRNTEAFF.